What follows is one T cell receptor (beta chain) and its context. Its antigen is currently unknown. H&E slides confirmed each diagnosis, reviewed by two pathologists independently. The data are from a study of immune evolution from preneoplasia to lung adenocarcinoma. Overall study: HLA loss of heterozygosity: about 7% AIS, about 15% MIA, approximately 31% ADC, none AAH. Study observations and caveats: Highest clonality occurred in KRAS-mutant, not EGFR-mutant or double wild-type, nodules.

The V gene lost 0 bases and the J gene lost 5 bases, with 9 bases spanning the gap. Per germline, CDR1 SGHRS and CDR2 YFSETQ. The CDR3 totals 13 residues. The repertoire was sequenced with immunoSEQ multiplex PCR; TCRdb's copy has only in-frame clones and lacks some. The sample holds about 40,000 clones; roughly 71% are singletons and the top ten take around 6.5%. V usage is TRBV5-1 and J usage is TRBJ2-7; unclear D gene. The clonotype originates from a person aged 55 to 69 with lung adenocarcinoma. Sample: FFPE invasive lung adenocarcinoma tissue. This CDR3 is CASSLALLNEQYF. The CDR3, as DNA: TGCGCCAGCAGCTTGGCCCTACTTAACGAGCAGTACTTC.